The clone carrying this TCR beta chain ranks as medium-sized. Its antigen is undetermined. BIOMED2 TRB-A/B primer pools were used in multiplex TRB PCR. TCRdb reprocessed the multiplex PCR reads with MiXCR, giving one entry per CDR3 protein. Of more than 20,000 distinct CDR3 sequences in the sample, over 25% were seen once. These data originate in a study of T and B cells in COVID-19 patients. Study-wide background: The recovered patients had mostly mild to moderate COVID-19 with outpatient management. Comorbidities linked to unfavorable COVID-19 outcome were present in 18 of 20 active-infection patients. Study-level findings and limits: Of 2,331 TCR clusters found only in the recovered cohort, fewer than 40 had low generation probability.

From germline, CDR1 is MNHEY and CDR2 SMNVEV (reference sequence). The CDR3 totals 17 residues. The ends lost 7 bases at V and 4 bases at J; junction bases unmatched: 15. TRB was amplified from about 260-540 ng of blood genomic DNA. This TCR was recovered from a human donor who had recovered from COVID-19. The rearrangement joins TRBV27 to TRBJ2-3; TRBD2 matches 9 bases. Material for sequencing was blood. The DNA of the CDR3 is TGTGCCAGCATCCCCTCCGCCCTAGCGGGATGGGCAGATACGCAGTATTTT. Amino acid sequence: CASIPSALAGWADTQYF.